This TCR beta chain stems from a study of shared clonotypes between healthy human individuals. Clones were read by immunoSEQ multiplex PCR, and TCRdb kept only the in-frame ones, dropping some. The profile shows about 2.1 million clones, roughly 93% of them singletons. CD8 cells classed as naive were CD45RO-negative and positively selected for CCR7, excluding terminally differentiated effector memory CD45RA+ cells. This clone appeared once. This receptor was taken from a man younger than 30 in good health. Some clones in this sample may be carry-over from other donors' samples. The sample taken for sequencing was naive CD8+ T cells from PBMCs.

DNA for the CDR3: TGTGCCAGCAGCTTATCGTCAGATTTCACCTACGAGCAGTACTTC. Its protein is CASSLSSDFTYEQYF. The chain employs TRBV11-2 and TRBJ2-7; unclear D gene. The CDR3 is made up of 15 amino acids. V was trimmed by 2 bases and J by 2 bases, leaving 13 bases between them. From germline, CDR1 is SGHAT and CDR2 FQNNGV.